This T cell receptor (beta chain) was identified during a study of blood T cell repertoires in COVID-19. The V gene's germline CDR1 is MDHEN and CDR2 SYDVKM. V was shortened by 0 bases and J by 4 bases, with 7 bases between the two germline ends. This CDR3 is 13 amino acids long. Data came from immunoSEQ multiplex PCR; TCRdb stores just in-frame clones and leaves some out. The profile shows more than 95,000 clones, around 90% of them singletons. The chain is built from TRBV28 and TRBJ2-7; D remains ambiguous. This sequence was found in a human donor in a cohort sampled during active COVID-19. Sequencing was performed on peripheral blood. The CDR3 region has the DNA TGTGCCAGCAGTTTATGGACTGATTACGAGCAGTACTTC. It is translated as CASSLWTDYEQYF.